Listed here is a single T cell receptor (beta chain). Its antigen is not known. These data come from a study of PD-1 blockade in classical Hodgkin lymphoma. Profiled with immunoSEQ multiplex PCR; TCRdb holds only in-frame clones, not every one. The sample yields over 50,000 clones, around 67% seen once. Every patient experienced relapse after autologous stem cell transplantation, and brentuximab vedotin exposure varied. General study points: Any patient who commenced nivolumab under 1 year after ASCT was excluded. A significant rise in TCR diversity was seen by C4D1 for CD4+ cells but not for CD8+ cells. Complete responders possessed baseline diversity comparable to newly diagnosed patients.

Germline trimming cut 5 bases from V and 8 bases from J; bases unmatched to any gene: 5. The germline gives CDR1 SGHTA, CDR2 FQGNSA. The CDR3 sequence is 15 residues long. The chain uses TRBV7-2 and TRBJ2-3, with 15 positions matching TRBD2. This specimen was peripheral blood mononuclear cells (PBMCs), taken before the second cycle of nivolumab. The TCR comes from a human donor with classical Hodgkin lymphoma. The CDR3 bases are TGTGCCAGCAGCCCCGGGACTAGCGGGAGGCTTACGCAGTATTTT. This sequence encodes CASSPGTSGRLTQYF.